The clone carrying this T cell receptor (beta chain) has a single count. Its target is unknown. The data belong to a study of blood T cells in healthy people across ages. Study results and caveats: Both higher diversity and more naive CD4+ cells marked long-lived donors when set against aged donors. With age, beta diversity per million T cells declined roughly linearly, significantly by around 43. Calculation of diversity from one million T cells yielded estimates considered to be underestimates.

CDR1 is SGHRS and CDR2 is YFSETQ in the germline V gene. The CDR3 sequence is 16 residues long. V shed 0 bases, J shed 6 bases, and the junction held 8 bases outside the gene matches. PBMCs numbering at least 6 million were isolated per sample. A second PCR, run for roughly 7 to 11 cycles, used a sample-barcoded 5' primer plus a J-beta primer mix. TCRdb re-derived calls from the 5' RACE reads in MiXCR, one entry per CDR3 protein. The table includes under 2 million distinct CDR3 sequences, roughly 32% detected once. This receptor was obtained from a woman aged 30 to 39 in good health. The chain links TRBV5-1 to TRBJ2-7; 11 bases line up with TRBD2. The sequenced sample was blood. CDR3: CASSLVLRLAGGEQYF. The CDR3, as DNA: TGCGCCAGCAGCTTGGTGTTGAGGCTAGCGGGAGGCGAGCAGTACTTC.